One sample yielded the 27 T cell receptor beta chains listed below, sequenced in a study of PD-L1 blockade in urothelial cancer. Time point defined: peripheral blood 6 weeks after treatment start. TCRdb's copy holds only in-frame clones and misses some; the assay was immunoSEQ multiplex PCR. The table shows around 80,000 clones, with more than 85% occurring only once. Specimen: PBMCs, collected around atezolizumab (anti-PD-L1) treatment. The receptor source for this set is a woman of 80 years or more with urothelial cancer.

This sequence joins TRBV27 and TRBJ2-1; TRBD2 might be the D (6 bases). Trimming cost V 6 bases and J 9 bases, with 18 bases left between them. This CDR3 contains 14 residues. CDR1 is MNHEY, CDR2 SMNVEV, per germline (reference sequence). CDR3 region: CASSRLASRSEQFF. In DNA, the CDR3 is TGTGCCAGCAGCCGGCTAGCGTCGCGGTCTGAGCAGTTCTTC.

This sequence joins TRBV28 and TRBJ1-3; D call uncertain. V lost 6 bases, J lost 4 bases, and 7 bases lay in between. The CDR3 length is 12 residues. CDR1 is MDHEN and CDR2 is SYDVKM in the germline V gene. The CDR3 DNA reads TGTGCCAGCAGGGCATCCGGAAACACCATATATTTT. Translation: CASRASGNTIYF.

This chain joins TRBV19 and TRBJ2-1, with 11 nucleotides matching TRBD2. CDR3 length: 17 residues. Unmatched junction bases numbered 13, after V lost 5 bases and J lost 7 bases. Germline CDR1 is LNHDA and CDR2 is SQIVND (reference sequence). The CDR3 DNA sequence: TGTGCCAGTAGTCAACTACCACTAGCGGGAGCCCGTAATGAGCAGTTCTTC. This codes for CASSQLPLAGARNEQFF.

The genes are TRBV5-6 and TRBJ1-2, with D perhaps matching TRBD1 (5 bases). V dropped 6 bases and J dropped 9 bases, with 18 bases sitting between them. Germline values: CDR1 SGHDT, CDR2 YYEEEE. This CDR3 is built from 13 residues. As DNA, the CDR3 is TGTGCCAGCACCGCCACCATTGCAGGGAGCTACACCTTC. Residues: CASTATIAGSYTF.

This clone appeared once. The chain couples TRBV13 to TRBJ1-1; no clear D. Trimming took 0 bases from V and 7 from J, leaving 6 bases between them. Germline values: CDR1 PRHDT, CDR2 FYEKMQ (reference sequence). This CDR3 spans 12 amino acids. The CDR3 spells CASSLGWHEAFF. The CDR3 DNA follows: TGTGCCAGCAGCTTAGGCTGGCATGAAGCTTTCTTT.

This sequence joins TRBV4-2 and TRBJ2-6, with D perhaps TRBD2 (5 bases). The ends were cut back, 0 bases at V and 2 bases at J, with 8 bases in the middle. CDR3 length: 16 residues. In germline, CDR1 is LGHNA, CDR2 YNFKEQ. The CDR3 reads CASSQDLGAGANVLTF. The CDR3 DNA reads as TGTGCCAGCAGCCAAGATCTCGGGGCTGGGGCCAACGTCCTGACTTTC.

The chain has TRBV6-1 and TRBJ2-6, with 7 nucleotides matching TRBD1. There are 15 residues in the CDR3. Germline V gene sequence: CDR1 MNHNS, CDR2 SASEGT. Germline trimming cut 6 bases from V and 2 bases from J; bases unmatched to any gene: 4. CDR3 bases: TGTGCCAGCAGCAGGGGGACAGCTGGGGCCAACGTCCTGACTTTC. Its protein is CASSRGTAGANVLTF.

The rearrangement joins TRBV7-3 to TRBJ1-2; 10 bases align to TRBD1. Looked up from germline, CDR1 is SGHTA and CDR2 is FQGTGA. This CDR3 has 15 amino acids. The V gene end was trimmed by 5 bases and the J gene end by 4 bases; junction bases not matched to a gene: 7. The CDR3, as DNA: TGTGCCAGCAGCCCTGACAGGGGGCGCGGCTATGGCTACACCTTC. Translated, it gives CASSPDRGRGYGYTF.

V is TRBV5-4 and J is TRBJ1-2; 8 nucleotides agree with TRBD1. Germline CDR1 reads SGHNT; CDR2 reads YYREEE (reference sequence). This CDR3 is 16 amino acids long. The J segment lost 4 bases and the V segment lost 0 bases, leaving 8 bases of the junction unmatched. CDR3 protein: CASSLDVAGGSYGYTF. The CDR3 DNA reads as TGTGCCAGCAGCTTGGATGTAGCAGGGGGCAGCTATGGCTACACCTTC.

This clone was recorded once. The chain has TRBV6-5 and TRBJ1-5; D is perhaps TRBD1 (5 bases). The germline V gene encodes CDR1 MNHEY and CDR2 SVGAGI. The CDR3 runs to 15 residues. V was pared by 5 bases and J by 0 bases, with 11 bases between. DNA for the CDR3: TGTGCCAGCAGTCTCGGGGGGACTAGCAATCAGCCCCAGCATTTT. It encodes CASSLGGTSNQPQHF.

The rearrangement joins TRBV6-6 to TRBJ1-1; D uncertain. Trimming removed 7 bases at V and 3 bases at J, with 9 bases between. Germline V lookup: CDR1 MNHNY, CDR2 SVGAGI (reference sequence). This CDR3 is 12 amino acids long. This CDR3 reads CASTRQDTEAFF. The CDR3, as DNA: TGTGCCAGCACCCGACAAGACACTGAAGCTTTCTTT.

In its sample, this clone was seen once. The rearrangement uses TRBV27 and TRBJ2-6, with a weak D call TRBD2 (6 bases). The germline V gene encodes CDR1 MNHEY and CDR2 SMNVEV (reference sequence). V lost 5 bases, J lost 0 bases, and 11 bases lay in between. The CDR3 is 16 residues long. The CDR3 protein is CASSPRGTSGANVLTF. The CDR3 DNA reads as TGTGCCAGCAGTCCTCGGGGGACCTCTGGGGCCAACGTCCTGACTTTC. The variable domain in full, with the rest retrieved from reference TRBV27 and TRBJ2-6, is EAQVTQNPRYLITVTGKKLTVTCSQNMNHEYMSWYRQDPGLGLRQIYYSMNVEVTDKGDVPEGYKVSRKEKRNFPLILESPSPNQTSLYFCASSPRGTSGANVLTFGAGSRLTVL.

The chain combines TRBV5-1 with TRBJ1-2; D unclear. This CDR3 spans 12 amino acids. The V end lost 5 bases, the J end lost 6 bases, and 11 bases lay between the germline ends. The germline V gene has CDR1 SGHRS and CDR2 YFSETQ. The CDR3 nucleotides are TGCGCCAGCAGGGAGGTGGGAGATGGCTACACCTTC. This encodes CASREVGDGYTF.

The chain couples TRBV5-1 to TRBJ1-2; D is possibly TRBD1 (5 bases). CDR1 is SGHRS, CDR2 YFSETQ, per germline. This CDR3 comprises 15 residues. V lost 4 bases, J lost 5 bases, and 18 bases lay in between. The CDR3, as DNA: TGCGCCAGCAGCATCGGGGGGGGTAGGGATTATGGCTACACCTTC. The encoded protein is CASSIGGGRDYGYTF.

This chain's CDR3 is CASSIVGELFF. The DNA for the CDR3 is TGTGCCAGTAGTATCGTCGGGGAGCTGTTTTTT. The J gene is TRBJ2-2, the V gene TRBV19, with D uncertain. The germline CDR1 and CDR2 sequences are LNHDA and SQIVND (reference sequence). V gave up 3 bases and J gave up 7 bases, with 3 bases separating them. The length of the CDR3 is 11 residues.

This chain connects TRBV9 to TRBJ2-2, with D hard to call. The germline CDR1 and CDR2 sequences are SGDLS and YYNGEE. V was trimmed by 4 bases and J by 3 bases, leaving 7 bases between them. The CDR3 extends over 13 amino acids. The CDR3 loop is CASSPRDTGELFF. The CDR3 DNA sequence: TGTGCCAGCAGCCCCCGCGACACCGGGGAGCTGTTTTTT.

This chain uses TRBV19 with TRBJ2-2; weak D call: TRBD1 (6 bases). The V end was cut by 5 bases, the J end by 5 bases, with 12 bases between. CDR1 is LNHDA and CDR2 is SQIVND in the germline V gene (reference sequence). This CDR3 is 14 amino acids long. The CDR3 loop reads CASSAETGTGELFF. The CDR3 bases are TGTGCCAGTAGTGCGGAGACAGGAACCGGGGAGCTGTTTTTT.

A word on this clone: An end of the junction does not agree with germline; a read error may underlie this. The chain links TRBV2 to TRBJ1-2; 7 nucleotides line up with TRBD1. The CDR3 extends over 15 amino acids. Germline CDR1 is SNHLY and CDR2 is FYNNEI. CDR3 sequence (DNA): TGTGCCAGCAGGGAAGACAGGGTGCAGGTCTATGGCTACACCTTC. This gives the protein CASREDRVQVYGYTF.

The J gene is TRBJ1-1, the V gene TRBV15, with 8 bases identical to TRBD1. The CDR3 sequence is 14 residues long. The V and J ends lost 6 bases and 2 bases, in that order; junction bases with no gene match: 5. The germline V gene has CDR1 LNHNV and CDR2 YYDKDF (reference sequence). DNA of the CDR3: TGTGCCACCAGACTGGACAGGGCAAACACTGAAGCTTTCTTT. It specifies CATRLDRANTEAFF. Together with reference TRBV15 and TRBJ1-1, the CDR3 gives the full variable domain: DAMVIQNPRYQVTQFGKPVTLSCSQTLNHNVMYWYQQKSSQAPKLLFHYYDKDFNNEADTPDNFQSRRPNTSFCFLDIRSPGLGDTAMYLCATRLDRANTEAFFGQGTRLTVV.

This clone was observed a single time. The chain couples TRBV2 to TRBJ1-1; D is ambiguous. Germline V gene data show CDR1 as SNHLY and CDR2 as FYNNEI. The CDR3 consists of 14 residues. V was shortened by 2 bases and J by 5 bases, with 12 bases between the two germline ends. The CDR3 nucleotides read TGTGCCAGCAGTGAAATGTTGGTACGGACTGAAGCTTTCTTT. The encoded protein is CASSEMLVRTEAFF.

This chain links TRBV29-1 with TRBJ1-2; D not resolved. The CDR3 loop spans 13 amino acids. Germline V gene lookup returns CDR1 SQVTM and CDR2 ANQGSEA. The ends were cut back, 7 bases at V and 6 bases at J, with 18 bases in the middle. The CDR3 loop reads CSAAFGPENGYTF. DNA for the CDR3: TGCAGCGCCGCCTTTGGGCCTGAGAATGGCTACACCTTC.

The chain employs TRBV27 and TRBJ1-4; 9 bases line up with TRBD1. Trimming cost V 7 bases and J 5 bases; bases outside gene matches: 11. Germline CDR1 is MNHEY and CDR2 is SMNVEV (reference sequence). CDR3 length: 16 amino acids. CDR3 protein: CASNGGQGRTNEKLFF. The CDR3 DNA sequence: TGTGCCAGCAATGGAGGACAGGGGCGTACAAATGAAAAACTGTTTTTT.

The CDR3 coding sequence is TGTGCCAGCAGACGGAGCGGGTCCACCTACGAGCAGTACTTC. Translated: CASRRSGSTYEQYF. The rearrangement links TRBV7-2 to TRBJ2-7, with D perhaps TRBD2 (6 bases). This CDR3 is built from 14 residues. Germline CDR1 is SGHTA and CDR2 is FQGNSA. Trimming removed 6 bases from V and 2 bases from J, with 14 bases in between. The variable domain in full, completed from reference TRBV7-2 and TRBJ2-7, reads GAGVSQSPSNKVTEKGKDVELRCDPISGHTALYWYRQSLGQGLEFLIYFQGNSAPDKSGLPSDRFSAERTGGSVSTLTIQRTQQEDSAVYLCASRRSGSTYEQYFGPGTRLTVT.

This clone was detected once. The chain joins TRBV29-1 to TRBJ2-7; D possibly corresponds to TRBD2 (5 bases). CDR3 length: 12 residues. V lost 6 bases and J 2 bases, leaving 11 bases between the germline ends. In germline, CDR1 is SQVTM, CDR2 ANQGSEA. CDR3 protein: CSVADNTYEQYF. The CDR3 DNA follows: TGCAGCGTAGCGGATAATACCTACGAGCAGTACTTC.

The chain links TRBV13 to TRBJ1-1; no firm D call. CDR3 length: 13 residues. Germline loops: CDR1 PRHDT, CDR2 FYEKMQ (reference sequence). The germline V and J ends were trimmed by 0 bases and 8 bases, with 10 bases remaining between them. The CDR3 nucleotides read TGTGCCAGCAGCTTAGGATCGGGTCGCGAAGCTTTCTTT. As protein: CASSLGSGREAFF.

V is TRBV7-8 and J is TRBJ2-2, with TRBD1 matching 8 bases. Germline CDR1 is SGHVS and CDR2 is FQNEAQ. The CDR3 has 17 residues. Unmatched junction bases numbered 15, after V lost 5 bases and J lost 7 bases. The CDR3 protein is CASSVLSRTGSGGELFF. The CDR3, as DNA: TGTGCCAGCAGCGTGCTGTCAAGGACAGGGTCCGGCGGGGAGCTGTTTTTT.

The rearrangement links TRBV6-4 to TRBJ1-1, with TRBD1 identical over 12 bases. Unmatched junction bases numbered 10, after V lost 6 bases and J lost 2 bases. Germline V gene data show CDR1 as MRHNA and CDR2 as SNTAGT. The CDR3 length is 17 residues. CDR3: CASSENPGQGANTEAFF. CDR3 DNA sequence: TGTGCCAGCAGCGAAAACCCGGGACAGGGGGCTAACACTGAAGCTTTCTTT.